These T cell receptor beta chains were read from a single sample in a study of shared clonotypes between healthy human individuals. The protocol was immunoSEQ multiplex PCR, while the TCRdb copy is restricted to in-frame clones and leaves out a portion. The repertoire consists of fewer than 2.5 million clones, with roughly 93% occurring once and the leading ten covering about 0.34%. Source material: naive CD4+ T cells from PBMCs. The receptors shown here come from a man aged 18 to 35 in good health. Some clones in this sample may be carry-over from other donors' samples. The CDR3 runs from the conserved cysteine through the conserved F or W. A D gene is named only where the DNA matches it firmly. Only part of the rows carry a size: once, few, many, or a class if the clone is expanded.

cdr3_aa,cdr3_nt,v_call,d_call,clone_size,j_call
CASSPRDRGPMGYTF,TGTGCCAGCAGCCCCCGGGACAGGGGGCCTATGGGCTACACCTTC,TRBV5-6,TRBD1,once,TRBJ1-2
CASSQDNRNEQFF,TGCGCCAGCAGCCAGGACAACCGGAATGAGCAGTTCTTC,TRBV5-1,.,.,TRBJ2-1
CASSLVAGGTDTQYF,TGTGCCAGCAGCTTAGTTGCCGGGGGCACAGATACGCAGTATTTT,TRBV11-2,.,.,TRBJ2-3
CSVTTQGNQPQHF,TGCAGCGTTACAACACAGGGGAATCAGCCCCAGCATTTT,TRBV29-1,TRBD1,.,TRBJ1-5
CSVRSGFTEAFF,TGCAGCGTTAGATCAGGGTTTACTGAAGCTTTCTTT,TRBV29-1,.,.,TRBJ1-1
CASSQEYWAGNTIYF,TGCGCCAGCAGCCAAGAGTATTGGGCTGGAAACACCATATATTTT,TRBV4-1,.,.,TRBJ1-3
CASLLDRAYSEAFF,TGTGCCAGCCTCCTCGACAGGGCCTACTCTGAAGCTTTCTTT,TRBV2,TRBD1,once,TRBJ1-1
CASSTTGNGEQYF,TGTGCCAGTAGTACTACAGGGAATGGCGAGCAGTACTTC,TRBV19,.,.,TRBJ2-7
CASSFDNYGYTF,TGTGCCAGCAGCTTTGACAACTATGGCTACACCTTC,TRBV7-2,.,.,TRBJ1-2
CASSLGPSGSYGYTF,TGTGCCAGCAGCTTAGGACCGAGTGGGAGCTATGGCTACACCTTC,TRBV7-9,.,.,TRBJ1-2
CASSSNVNTEAFF,TGTGCCAGCAGCTCCAACGTGAACACTGAAGCTTTCTTT,TRBV7-3,.,.,TRBJ1-1
CASTGTGGSEQYF,TGTGCCAGCACCGGGACAGGGGGCTCCGAGCAGTACTTC,TRBV7-9,TRBD1,.,TRBJ2-7
CASSPGGELFF,TGTGCCAGCAGCCCAGGGGGGGAGCTGTTTTTT,TRBV7-3,.,few,TRBJ2-2
CASSQELAGDEQYF,TGTGCCAGCAGCCAAGAACTAGCGGGAGACGAGCAGTACTTC,TRBV4-2,TRBD2,.,TRBJ2-7
CASGGQGDYGYTF,TGTGCCAGCGGGGGACAGGGAGACTATGGCTACACCTTC,TRBV6-5,TRBD1,.,TRBJ1-2
CASSPPERAGYTF,TGTGCCAGCTCACCCCCGGAGAGGGCTGGCTACACCTTC,TRBV18,.,.,TRBJ1-2
CSYQTAYGYTF,TGCAGCTATCAGACAGCCTATGGCTACACCTTC,TRBV29-1,.,.,TRBJ1-2
CASSTAGTVGGYTF,TGTGCCAGCTCCACTGCAGGGACCGTCGGTGGCTACACCTTC,TRBV28,.,once,TRBJ1-2
CASSVGRRDRGPRTTDTQYF,TGTGCCAGCAGCGTAGGTCGCCGGGACAGGGGTCCTCGCACCACAGATACGCAGTATTTT,TRBV9,TRBD1,.,TRBJ2-3
CASRGTPANEQFF,TGTGCCAGCAGGGGGACCCCGGCCAATGAGCAGTTCTTC,TRBV2,.,.,TRBJ2-1
CASSFVSSGRSSYNEQFF,TGTGCCAGCAGTTTCGTTTCGAGCGGGAGGAGCTCCTACAATGAGCAGTTCTTC,TRBV27,TRBD2,.,TRBJ2-1
CASSLRTNPTDTQYF,TGTGCCAGCAGTTTAAGGACCAATCCCACAGATACGCAGTATTTT,TRBV7-3,.,.,TRBJ2-3
CASSLAKEGNYGYTF,TGTGCCAGCAGCTTGGCCAAGGAGGGTAACTATGGCTACACCTTC,TRBV5-4,.,.,TRBJ1-2
CASSPPSTGGGYGYTF,TGTGCCAGCTCACCACCCTCGACAGGGGGCGGCTATGGCTACACCTTC,TRBV18,TRBD1,.,TRBJ1-2
CASSPLDGELFF,TGCGCCAGCAGTCCTCTAGACGGGGAGCTGTTTTTT,TRBV10-1,.,.,TRBJ2-2
CASSDGLANTDTQYF,TGCGCCAGCAGTGACGGGCTAGCGAACACAGATACGCAGTATTTT,TRBV10-1,.,.,TRBJ2-3
CASSVGKGSSSYEQYF,TGTGCCAGCAGCGTAGGGAAGGGGTCGAGCTCCTACGAGCAGTACTTC,TRBV9,.,.,TRBJ2-7
CASSLGNNEKLFF,TGTGCCAGCAGCCTGGGTAATAATGAAAAACTGTTTTTT,TRBV7-9,.,.,TRBJ1-4
CASSSPGGNTIYF,TGTGCCAGCAGTTCCCCTGGGGGAAACACCATATATTTT,TRBV28,.,.,TRBJ1-3
CASSPDNHGGELFF,TGTGCCAGCAGCCCGGACAATCATGGCGGGGAGCTGTTTTTT,TRBV7-2,.,.,TRBJ2-2
CASRPGTGGVPLAVSSYNEQFF,TGTGCCAGCAGACCCGGCACAGGGGGCGTCCCCTTAGCCGTTAGCTCCTACAATGAGCAGTTCTTC,TRBV2,TRBD1,.,TRBJ2-1
CASSLTSGSQGRQFF,TGTGCCAGCAGCCTCACTAGCGGGAGCCAAGGTAGGCAGTTCTTC,TRBV6-1,TRBD2,.,TRBJ2-1
CSVEVSRGEAFF,TGCAGCGTTGAAGTGAGTAGGGGGGAAGCTTTCTTT,TRBV29-1,.,.,TRBJ1-1
CASSRQGHYNEQFF,TGCGCCAGCTCCCGGCAGGGCCACTACAATGAGCAGTTCTTC,TRBV5-1,.,.,TRBJ2-1
CASSSLMGADTQYF,TGTGCCAGCAGCTCCCTTATGGGGGCAGATACGCAGTATTTT,TRBV11-2,.,.,TRBJ2-3
CASRNSPPGGTEAFF,TGTGCCAGTAGAAACTCTCCCCCAGGGGGCACTGAAGCTTTCTTT,TRBV19,TRBD1,few,TRBJ1-1
CASSLELTSGRLTTDTQYF,TGTGCCAGCAGTTTAGAATTGACTAGCGGGAGACTCACCACAGATACGCAGTATTTT,TRBV27,TRBD2,.,TRBJ2-3
CASSVALEGAGTDTQYF,TGTGCCAGCAGCGTAGCTCTGGAGGGGGCGGGCACAGATACGCAGTATTTT,TRBV9,.,.,TRBJ2-3
CASSFLAGLTDTQYF,TGCGCCAGCAGCTTTTTAGCGGGACTGACAGATACGCAGTATTTT,TRBV5-1,TRBD2,.,TRBJ2-3
CASSLDESSGRYEQFF,TGTGCCAGCAGCCTGGACGAGTCTAGCGGGAGGTATGAGCAGTTCTTC,TRBV14,TRBD2,.,TRBJ2-1
CASRTTGPYEQYF,TGTGCCAGCAGAACGACAGGGCCCTACGAGCAGTACTTC,TRBV7-3,TRBD1,once,TRBJ2-7
CASSSNRGLDPKNIQYF,TGTGCCAGCAGTTCGAACAGGGGTTTAGATCCCAAAAACATTCAGTACTTC,TRBV28,TRBD1,.,TRBJ2-4
CASSLAGSYYGYTF,TGTGCCAGCAGTTTAGCAGGGTCGTACTATGGCTACACCTTC,TRBV27,.,.,TRBJ1-2
CASSYSQEQFF,TGTGCCAGCAGTTACTCCCAAGAGCAGTTCTTC,TRBV6-5,.,.,TRBJ2-1
CASSQGTSGRSFNEQFF,TGCGCCAGCAGCCAAGGGACTAGCGGGAGGTCATTCAATGAGCAGTTCTTC,TRBV5-1,TRBD2,.,TRBJ2-1
CASSLSSWTGHNYGYTF,TGTGCCAGCAGCTTGTCCTCCTGGACAGGTCATAACTATGGCTACACCTTC,TRBV5-4,TRBD1,.,TRBJ1-2
CASSLGAGGGYEQYF,TGTGCCAGCAGCTTAGGTGCAGGGGGCGGCTACGAGCAGTACTTC,TRBV7-2,TRBD1,.,TRBJ2-7
CSVMGLGDPGEQYF,TGCAGCGTTATGGGACTAGGGGATCCGGGGGAGCAGTACTTC,TRBV29-1,TRBD2,.,TRBJ2-7
CASSSTSGPPETQYF,TGTGCCAGCAGCTCGACTAGCGGACCTCCGGAGACCCAGTACTTC,TRBV7-2,TRBD2,.,TRBJ2-5
CASTDGSVGTDTQYF,TGTGCCAGTACTGACGGGAGCGTCGGCACAGATACGCAGTATTTT,TRBV19,.,.,TRBJ2-3
CSVTPGQSLYGYTF,TGCAGCGTGACCCCGGGACAGAGCCTCTATGGCTACACCTTC,TRBV29-1,TRBD1,.,TRBJ1-2
CASSLMVGYEQFF,TGTGCCAGCAGCTTAATGGTCGGTTACGAGCAGTTCTTC,TRBV7-3,.,.,TRBJ2-1
CASSEEVWLSSYNEQFF,TGTGCCAGCAGTGAAGAGGTGTGGCTGAGCTCCTACAATGAGCAGTTCTTC,TRBV6-1,.,.,TRBJ2-1
CASSPRLAGRNEQFF,TGTGCCAGCTCACCCAGGCTAGCGGGTAGGAATGAGCAGTTCTTC,TRBV18,TRBD2,.,TRBJ2-1
CASSPGVGSYGYTF,TGCGCCAGCAGCCCGGGGGTAGGGTCGTACGGCTACACCTTC,TRBV5-1,.,.,TRBJ1-2
CASSQDPGVIQPQHF,TGCGCCAGCAGCCAAGATCCGGGGGTGATTCAGCCCCAGCATTTT,TRBV4-1,.,few,TRBJ1-5
CSVVAGGRMETQYF,TGCAGCGTCGTAGCGGGAGGTAGGATGGAGACCCAGTACTTC,TRBV29-1,TRBD2,.,TRBJ2-5
CASSLATGVTYNEQFF,TGTGCCAGCAGCTTAGCCACAGGGGTCACCTACAATGAGCAGTTCTTC,TRBV7-9,TRBD1,once,TRBJ2-1
CASRSPGGTTSYEQYF,TGTGCCAGCAGATCCCCCGGGGGCACTACTAGCTACGAGCAGTACTTC,TRBV7-2,.,once,TRBJ2-7